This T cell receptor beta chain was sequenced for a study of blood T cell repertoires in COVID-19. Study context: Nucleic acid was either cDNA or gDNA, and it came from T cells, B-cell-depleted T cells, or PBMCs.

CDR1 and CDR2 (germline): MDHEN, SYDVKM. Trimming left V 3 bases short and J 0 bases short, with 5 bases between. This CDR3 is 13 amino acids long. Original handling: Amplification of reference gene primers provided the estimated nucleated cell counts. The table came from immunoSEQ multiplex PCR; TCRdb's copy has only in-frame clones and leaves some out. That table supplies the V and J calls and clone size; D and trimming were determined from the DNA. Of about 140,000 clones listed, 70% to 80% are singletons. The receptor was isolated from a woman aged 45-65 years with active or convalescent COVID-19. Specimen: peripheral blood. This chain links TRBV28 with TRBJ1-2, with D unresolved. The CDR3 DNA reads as TGTGCCAGCAGTTTTCGGTCTAACTATGGCTACACCTTC. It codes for CASSFRSNYGYTF.